This T cell receptor beta chain was obtained from a study of OX40 agonist ivuxolimab in advanced cancers. Background on the study: Dose-escalation patients had hepatocellular carcinoma, melanoma, renal cell or head and neck cancer.

Study conclusions and caveats: More expanded clones were found, on average, in CD8+ than in CD4+ T cells. CD4+ and CD8+ blood T cells expanded clonally by week 6 at 0.1 to 3.0 mg/kg.

The repertoire was sequenced with immunoSEQ multiplex PCR; TCRdb's copy has only in-frame clones and lacks some. Found here are approximately 15,000 clones, over 65% of them singletons; the top ten hold around a third. On this clone itself: Antigen unknown.

The sample in question was CD4+ or CD8+ T cells sorted from blood, obtained in a trial of the OX40 agonist ivuxolimab. This clonotype was obtained from an adult with an advanced solid tumor such as melanoma, head and neck, liver or kidney cancer.

CDR3 loop: CASSTDPTGELFF. The CDR3 bases are TGTGCCAGCAGCACGGACCCCACCGGGGAGCTGTTTTTT. V usage is TRBV7-3 and J usage is TRBJ2-2; D unresolved. V lost 5 bases to trimming and J lost 4 bases, with 8 bases between them. Per the germline V gene, CDR1 is SGHTA and CDR2 is FQGTGA. The CDR3 is 13 amino acids.